Presented here are 14 T cell receptor beta chains from one specimen sequenced in a study of blood T cell repertoires in COVID-19. Some clones are missing from TCRdb's copy, which holds only in-frame ones; the method was immunoSEQ multiplex PCR. Of about 250,000 clones listed, roughly four fifths were seen once; the top ten hold over 3.5%. The source material was peripheral blood. The source of these receptors is a woman aged 65 to 85 with acute or convalescent COVID-19.

The chain uses TRBV6-5 and TRBJ1-4, with 8 bases identical to TRBD1. V gave up 6 bases and J gave up 5 bases; unmatched junction bases: 8. Germline lookup yields CDR1 MNHEY and CDR2 SVGAGI. CDR3 length: 15 amino acids. The CDR3 is CASRSNRGMNEKLFF. For the CDR3, the DNA is TGTGCCAGCAGATCAAACAGGGGGATGAATGAAAAACTGTTTTTT.

This rearrangement joins TRBV28 to TRBJ1-6; TRBD1 aligns across 8 bases. Germline V gene data show CDR1 as MDHEN and CDR2 as SYDVKM. This CDR3 spans 15 amino acids. J gave up 9 bases and V 6 bases, and 10 bases lay outside the gene matches. CDR3 nucleotide sequence: TGTGCCAGCAGGGTCGGTCAGGGGGCCATTTCACCCCTCCACTTT. This translates into CASRVGQGAISPLHF.

This clone was seen a few times. This sequence joins TRBV9 and TRBJ2-1; a possible D gene is TRBD2 (6 bases). This CDR3 is built from 12 residues. The V gene lost 4 bases and the J gene lost 9 bases, with 11 bases spanning the gap. From germline, CDR1 is SGDLS and CDR2 YYNGEE. DNA of the CDR3: TGTGCCAGCAGCACACTAGCAGGTGAGCAGTTCTTC. As protein: CASSTLAGEQFF.

The rearrangement uses TRBV6-2 or TRBV6-3 and TRBJ1-5; possible D gene TRBD1, 5 bases. This CDR3 comprises 14 residues. Germline CDR1 is MNHEY and CDR2 is SVGEGT. The germline V and J ends were trimmed by 4 bases and 4 bases, with 11 bases remaining between them. As DNA, the CDR3 is TGTGCCAGCAGTTTCCAGGGTCGAAATCAGCCCCAGCATTTT. Protein: CASSFQGRNQPQHF.

This clone appeared once. The chain uses TRBV19 and TRBJ2-2; 8 bases are shared with TRBD1. From germline, CDR1 is LNHDA and CDR2 SQIVND (reference sequence). V shed 6 bases and J 1 base; nucleotides not matched to a gene: 7. This CDR3 comprises 16 residues. The CDR3 spells CASRNAGTGNTGELFF. The CDR3, as DNA: TGTGCCAGTAGAAACGCCGGGACAGGGAACACCGGGGAGCTGTTTTTT.

The genes are TRBV19 and TRBJ2-1; TRBD2 agrees at 9 bases. CDR1 and CDR2 from the germline V gene are LNHDA and SQIVND (reference sequence). With V trimmed by 7 bases and J by 2 bases, 3 bases remained unmatched. This CDR3 comprises 14 residues. The CDR3 loop is CASTLAGPYNEQFF. For the CDR3, the DNA is TGTGCCAGTACGCTAGCGGGGCCCTACAATGAGCAGTTCTTC.

This clone has only a few counts. CDR3 DNA: TGTGCCAGCGGGCTCGGCAGGACAGCCTCCTATGGCTACACCTTC. Protein sequence: CASGLGRTASYGYTF. V usage is TRBV7-9 and J usage is TRBJ1-2, with TRBD1 as a possible D gene (6 bases). V was shortened by 8 bases and J by 4 bases, with 20 bases between the two germline ends. Germline CDR1 SEHNR, CDR2 FQNEAQ (reference sequence). This CDR3 region has 15 residues.

The chain couples TRBV5-1 to TRBJ2-7; weak D call: TRBD1 (6 bases). The V gene lost 0 bases and the J gene lost 6 bases, with 7 bases spanning the gap. Germline V gives CDR1 SGHRS, CDR2 YFSETQ. The CDR3 contains 12 residues. The CDR3 here is CASSLGGGEQYF. The CDR3, as DNA: TGCGCCAGCAGCTTGGGAGGGGGCGAGCAGTACTTC.

Details on this clone: This specimen includes other DNA sequences encoding the same CDR3. The V and J genes are TRBV19 and TRBJ2-1; TRBD2 is a possible D gene (5 bases). Per the germline V gene, CDR1 is LNHDA and CDR2 is SQIVND (reference sequence). V lost 0 bases to trimming and J lost 2 bases, with 8 bases between them. The CDR3 length is 15 residues. The CDR3 nucleotides read TGTGCCAGTAGTATAGAAGGGAGCACCTACAATGAGCAGTTCTTC. Protein: CASSIEGSTYNEQFF.

This chain connects TRBV27 to TRBJ1-6; TRBD1 agrees at 7 bases. Losses at the gene ends were 6 bases for V and 0 bases for J; bases not matched to a gene: 5. The CDR3 length is 16 residues. Germline V gives CDR1 MNHEY, CDR2 SMNVEV (reference sequence). CDR3 nucleotides: TGTGCCAGCAGCCGGGGACAGAGCTCCTATAATTCACCCCTCCACTTT. It codes for CASSRGQSSYNSPLHF.

CDR3 DNA: TGTGCCAGCAGCTTAGCCCGACACTACGAGCAGTACTTC. Residues: CASSLARHYEQYF. V and J are TRBV7-2 and TRBJ2-7; D is ambiguous. The CDR3 is 13 residues long. The V end lost 0 bases, the J end lost 3 bases, and 6 bases lay between the germline ends. The germline V gene has CDR1 SGHTA and CDR2 FQGNSA.

This chain links TRBV5-1 with TRBJ1-5; 12 bases match TRBD1. CDR3 length: 15 residues. Trimming at V came to 4 bases and at J to 7 bases, leaving 6 bases not matched to a gene. Germline V gene lookup returns CDR1 SGHRS and CDR2 YFSETQ. CDR3 coding DNA: TGCGCCAGCAGCCTCGGGACAGGGGGCTTCCAGCCCCAGCATTTT. As protein: CASSLGTGGFQPQHF.

This sequence joins TRBV28 and TRBJ1-3; no reliable D call. The germline V gene encodes CDR1 MDHEN and CDR2 SYDVKM. The CDR3 is 15 residues long. V was pared by 5 bases and J by 3 bases, with 14 bases between. CDR3 DNA: TGTGCCAGCAGTCTACCGGGGTCCGTTGGAAACACCATATATTTT. It is translated as CASSLPGSVGNTIYF.

The V call is TRBV5-1, the J call TRBJ1-1; 8 bases map to TRBD1. Germline loops: CDR1 SGHRS, CDR2 YFSETQ. The CDR3 is 13 residues long. J lost 0 bases, V lost 7 bases, and 2 bases had no gene match. The CDR3 loop is CASGQGMNTEAFF. The CDR3 nucleotides read TGCGCCAGCGGACAGGGAATGAACACTGAAGCTTTCTTT.